This T cell receptor (beta chain) emerged from a study of cytomegalovirus exposure and HLA in healthy donors. V was clipped by 3 bases and J by 5 bases, with 9 bases between them. CDR1 is SGDLS, CDR2 YYNGEE, per germline. This CDR3 comprises 12 residues. General observations from the study: Sequencing artifact likely explains a cluster of highly shared sequence variants.

The sample holds a few counts of this clone. Its antigen remains unknown. The PCR made use of 60 Vbeta and 13 Jbeta primers. Original methodology: Around 10 million shared chains were among 65 million to 85 million unique TCR beta chains counted in a later analysis. Some clones are missing from TCRdb's copy, which holds only in-frame ones; the method was immunoSEQ multiplex PCR. V, J and clone size were drawn from that table, and D and trimming were deduced from the DNA. Among tens of thousands of clones listed, about 70% were seen once. The sample consisted of PBMCs. The source is a man aged 25-45 years in good health and CMV-seronegative. The chain employs TRBV9 and TRBJ2-7; D is ambiguous. CDR3 amino acids: CASSAHIDEQYF. CDR3 coding DNA: TGTGCCAGCAGCGCCCACATCGACGAGCAGTACTTC.